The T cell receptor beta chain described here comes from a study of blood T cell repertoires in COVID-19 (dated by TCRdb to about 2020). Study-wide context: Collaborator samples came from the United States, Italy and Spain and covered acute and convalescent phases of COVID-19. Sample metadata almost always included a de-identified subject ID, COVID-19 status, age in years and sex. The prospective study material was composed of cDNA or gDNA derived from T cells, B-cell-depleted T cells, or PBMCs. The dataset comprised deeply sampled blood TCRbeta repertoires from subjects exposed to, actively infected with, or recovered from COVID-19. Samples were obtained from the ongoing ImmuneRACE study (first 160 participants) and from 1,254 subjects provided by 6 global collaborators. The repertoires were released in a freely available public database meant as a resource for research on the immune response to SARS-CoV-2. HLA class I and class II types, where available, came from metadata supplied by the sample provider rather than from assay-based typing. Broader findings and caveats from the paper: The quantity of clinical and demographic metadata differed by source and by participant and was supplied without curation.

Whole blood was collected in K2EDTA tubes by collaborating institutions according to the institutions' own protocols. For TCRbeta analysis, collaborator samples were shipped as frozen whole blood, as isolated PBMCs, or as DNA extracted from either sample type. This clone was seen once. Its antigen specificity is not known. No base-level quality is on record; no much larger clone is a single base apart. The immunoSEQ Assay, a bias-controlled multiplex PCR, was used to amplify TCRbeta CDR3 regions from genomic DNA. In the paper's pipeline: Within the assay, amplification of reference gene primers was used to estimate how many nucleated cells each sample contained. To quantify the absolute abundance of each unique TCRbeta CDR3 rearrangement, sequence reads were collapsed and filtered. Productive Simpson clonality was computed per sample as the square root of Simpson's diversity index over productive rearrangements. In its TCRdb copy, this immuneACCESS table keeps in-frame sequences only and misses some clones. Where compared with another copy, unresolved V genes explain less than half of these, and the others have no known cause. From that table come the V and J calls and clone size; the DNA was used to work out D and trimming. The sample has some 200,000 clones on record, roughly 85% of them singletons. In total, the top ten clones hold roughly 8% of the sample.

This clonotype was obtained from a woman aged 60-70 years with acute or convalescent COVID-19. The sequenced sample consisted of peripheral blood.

In nucleotide form, the sequence is TGTGCCAGCAGCTTAGCAGGGGGCGCCTGGACTGAAGCTTTCTTT. Translated, this is CASSLAGGAWTEAFF. This chain is built from TRBV7-2 and TRBJ1-1, and 7 bases in between align with TRBD1. Based on the germline V gene, the CDR1 and CDR2 sequences are SGHTA and FQGNSA. From cysteine to phenylalanine, the CDR3 is 15 amino acids long. Only CDR3 DNA is held: 45 bases, read in frame from base 1. V has 0 bases trimmed and J has 5 bases trimmed; junction bases matching no gene number 6.